Each of the 9 T cell receptor beta chains below was sequenced from the same sample in a study of blood T cell repertoires in COVID-19. Clones were read by immunoSEQ multiplex PCR, and TCRdb kept only the in-frame ones, dropping some. Of tens of thousands of clones in the sample, nearly 90% were seen once. The sample was peripheral blood. The receptor set was obtained from a woman aged 50 to 60 with active COVID-19.

The CDR3 nucleotides are TGTGCCAGCAGCAATGGACTAGCGATTAACACCGGGGAGCTGTTTTTT. This codes for CASSNGLAINTGELFF. The chain has TRBV21-1 and TRBJ2-2; no DNA check was done on the table's D call, TRBD2. TRBV21-1 is labeled a pseudogene. The CDR3 is 16 residues long.

The chain employs TRBV19 and TRBJ2-3; a possible D gene is TRBD1 (6 bases). Trimming shortened V by 4 bases and J by 4 bases, and 12 bases separated the two germline ends. Germline V gene lookup returns CDR1 LNHDA and CDR2 SQIVND (reference sequence). The CDR3 totals 14 residues. DNA for the CDR3: TGTGCCAGTAGTAGGGCCAGGGGTGCAGATACGCAGTATTTT. It is translated as CASSRARGADTQYF.

This chain joins TRBV6-2 or TRBV6-3 and TRBJ2-5, with D perhaps TRBD1 (6 bases). Trimming shortened V by 6 bases and J by 1 base, and 15 bases separated the two germline ends. Germline CDR1 reads MNHEY; CDR2 reads SVGEGT. The CDR3 contains 15 residues. CDR3 amino acids: CASSERTVLQETQYF. CDR3 bases: TGTGCCAGCAGCGAGAGGACAGTCCTCCAAGAGACCCAGTACTTC.

The chain joins TRBV6-5 to TRBJ2-3; TRBD1 aligns across 10 bases. Trimming at V came to 5 bases and at J to 5 bases, leaving 1 base not matched to a gene. This CDR3 region has 13 residues. Germline CDR1 reads MNHEY; CDR2 reads SVGAGI. Here the CDR3 reads CASSRTGGDTQYF. The CDR3 coding sequence is TGTGCCAGCAGTCGGACAGGGGGAGATACGCAGTATTTT.

The chain uses TRBV24-1 and TRBJ1-5, with D unclear. There are 16 residues in the CDR3. Trimming took off 7 bases at V and 2 bases at J, with 17 bases between the two ends. Germline CDR1 is KGHDR and CDR2 is SFDVKD. The CDR3 spells CATRTGGVNCNQPQHF. Written as DNA, the CDR3 is TGTGCCACCAGAACCGGAGGCGTAAACTGCAATCAGCCCCAGCATTTT.

The rearrangement uses TRBV27 and TRBJ2-2, with 9 bases lining up with TRBD1. J was trimmed by 7 bases and V by 11 bases; bases with no gene match: 20. CDR3 length: 17 residues. CDR1 is MNHEY, CDR2 SMNVEV, per germline (reference sequence). CDR3 sequence (DNA): TGTGCCGTAGGAGGTATACCCGGACAGGGGTGGCACGGGGAGCTGTTTTTT. This codes for CAVGGIPGQGWHGELFF.

The J gene is TRBJ1-2, the V gene TRBV19; the match to TRBD1 covers 7 bases. With 11 bases clipped from V and 4 bases from J, the junction kept 28 bases outside the gene matches. Germline V gene sequence: CDR1 LNHDA, CDR2 SQIVND (reference sequence). The CDR3 sequence is 19 residues long. The CDR3 is CASRKRLGQLLNLLYGYTF. Here the CDR3 DNA reads TGTGCCTCTAGAAAAAGATTGGGACAGCTCTTAAATCTACTCTATGGCTACACCTTC.

This chain uses TRBV6-1 with TRBJ2-7; tentative D call: TRBD2 (5 bases). Deletions cut 2 bases from V and 3 bases from J, with 11 bases between. The CDR3 consists of 14 residues. Germline loops: CDR1 MNHNS, CDR2 SASEGT. The CDR3 protein is CASSEWGGGYEQYF. In DNA, the CDR3 is TGTGCCAGCAGTGAATGGGGTGGAGGCTACGAGCAGTACTTC.

The J gene is TRBJ2-5, the V gene TRBV27, with D perhaps matching TRBD1 (5 bases). The CDR3 is made up of 15 amino acids. Germline values: CDR1 MNHEY, CDR2 SMNVEV (reference sequence). V was shortened by 1 base and J by 3 bases, with 12 bases between the two germline ends. CDR3 sequence (DNA): TGTGCCAGCAGTTTATACGGCAGGGCAGAAGAGACCCAGTACTTC. Encoded protein: CASSLYGRAEETQYF.